Each of the 6 T cell receptor beta chains below was sequenced from the same sample in a study of T cell changes during pregnancy in multiple sclerosis. The assay was immunoSEQ multiplex PCR, and TCRdb's table has in-frame clones only and misses some. The repertoire holds some 74,000 clones, with about nine tenths as singletons. The material was peripheral blood, obtained after pregnancy. The receptors here all came from a female donor in good health, enrolled as a control in a pregnancy study.

This clone was counted a single time. The gene calls are TRBV21-1 and TRBJ1-5; the DNA was not compared with TRBD1, the D call given in the table. TRBV21-1 is labeled a pseudogene. The CDR3 sequence is 17 residues long. DNA for the CDR3: TGTGCCAGCAGCAAAAAACTCGCACGACAGGCCGATCAGCCCCAGCATTTT. This sequence encodes CASSKKLARQADQPQHF.

This clone has a handful of counts. This chain connects TRBV7-2 to TRBJ2-1, with unresolved D. CDR1 is SGHTA, CDR2 FQGNSA, per germline. Trimming cost V 6 bases and J 10 bases, with 22 bases left between them. The CDR3 loop spans 15 amino acids. The CDR3 DNA follows: TGTGCCAGCAGTTCCCCCTTAAGAGGCGACCTAGAGCAGTTCTTC. This sequence encodes CASSSPLRGDLEQFF.

This clone was found once. This chain links TRBV28 with TRBJ2-6, with D unresolved. The ends were cut back, 3 bases at V and 0 bases at J, with 9 bases in the middle. Per the germline V gene, CDR1 is MDHEN and CDR2 is SYDVKM. This CDR3 contains 16 residues. CDR3 DNA: TGTGCCAGCAGTTTTACCGAAGCCTCTGGGGCCAACGTCCTGACTTTC. This gives the protein CASSFTEASGANVLTF. The full variable domain, with the rest looked up from reference TRBV28 and TRBJ2-6, is DVKVTQSSRYLVKRTGEKVFLECVQDMDHENMFWYRQDPGLGLRLIYFSYDVKMKEKGDIPEGYSVSREKKERFSLILESASTNQTSMYLCASSFTEASGANVLTFGAGSRLTVL.

V and J are TRBV7-8 and TRBJ2-2; 11 nucleotides agree with TRBD2. The CDR3 extends over 18 amino acids. The junction had 13 bases not matched to a gene; V was cut back by 6 bases and J by 4 bases. Germline V gene sequence: CDR1 SGHVS, CDR2 FQNEAQ. The CDR3 nucleotides are TGTGCCAGCAGGATAACTAGCGGGGGCCAAAGATTCACCGGGGAGCTGTTTTTT. Encoded protein: CASRITSGGQRFTGELFF.

The rearrangement links TRBV13 to TRBJ1-1; D might be TRBD1 (6 bases). From germline, CDR1 is PRHDT and CDR2 FYEKMQ (reference sequence). V dropped 8 bases and J dropped 11 bases, with 18 bases sitting between them. The CDR3 has 12 residues. DNA for the CDR3: TGTGCCAGCCGCCTCGCTCAGGGGCCGGCTTTCTTT. Amino acids: CASRLAQGPAFF.

V usage is TRBV7-9 and J usage is TRBJ2-7, with D unclear. The CDR3 covers 14 residues. Trimming took off 1 base at V and 3 bases at J, with 10 bases between the two ends. Per germline, CDR1 SEHNR and CDR2 FQNEAQ (reference sequence). The DNA of the CDR3 is TGTGCCAGCAGCTTAGAGCTGGAGTACTACGAGCAGTACTTC. Encoded protein: CASSLELEYYEQYF.